This record looks at one T cell receptor (beta chain) sequence and its context. Its antigen is as yet unknown. The sample belongs to a study of identical twins. Study-wide results and limits: Conclusions came from cross-sectional statistical analysis, not from following the same donors. Analyses of zero insertions could be partly confounded by invariant MAIT and iNKT cells. The more abundant beta clonotypes in cord blood had fewer insertions, and memory repertoires did not show this. Twin-shared out-of-frame alpha sequences were enriched for low generation probability.

Using its own MiXCR run on the 5' RACE reads, TCRdb lists one record per CDR3 protein. This sample has about 390,000 distinct CDR3 sequences, with 9% found just once. V trimming: 6 bases; J trimming: 5 bases; junction bases outside the gene matches: 9. CDR1 is MNHNY, CDR2 SVGAGI, per germline (reference sequence). The length of the CDR3 is 14 residues. Input material: naive T cells sorted from blood. The chain joins TRBV6-6 to TRBJ2-5, with 7 bases fitting TRBD2. The source is a woman aged 45-65 years in good health. The CDR3, as DNA: TGTGCCAGCAGGGGGCCGGGAGGTAGTGAGACCCAGTACTTC. Translated, it gives CASRGPGGSETQYF.